The 14 T cell receptor beta chains reported below all come from one sample, sequenced in a study of CD8+CD57+ T cells in acquired aplastic anemia (dated by TCRdb to 2017 to 2018). Data came from an Illumina HiSeq 2000. Genomic DNA served as template for TCR beta VDJ combination and CDR3 sequence profiling. Clones were called with MiXCR by TCRdb after fastp trimmed the public reads at Q25, and only in-frame beta chains were retained. Rows are combined by CDR3 protein, so each entry shows the most common genes and DNA. This sample lists some 180,000 distinct CDR3 sequences; under 55% were detected once. Together, the top ten hold approximately 2.9% of the sample. The source material was sorted CD4+, CD8+, or CD8+CD57+ T cells (not recorded which) from PBMCs. The receptors here all came from a human donor in good health.

This clonotype was seen at least ten times. V gene TRBV19 combines with J gene TRBJ2-7, with D maybe TRBD2 (6 bases). The CDR3 loop spans 17 amino acids. The V gene's germline CDR1 is LNHDA and CDR2 SQIVND (reference sequence). Trimming pared 6 bases from V and 5 bases from J, leaving 26 bases between. The CDR3 DNA is TGTGCCAGTAGCAAATGGGGGAGGCAGGGAACGATTAACGAGCAGTACTTC. Its protein product is CASSKWGRQGTINEQYF.

The CDR3 reads CASSRKWIGTGNNTQYF. In DNA, the CDR3 is TGTGCCAGCAGTCGTAAGTGGATCGGGACAGGGAATAATACGCAGTATTTT. The chain joins TRBV2 to TRBJ2-3, with 9 bases fitting TRBD1. CDR1 SNHLY and CDR2 FYNNEI come from the germline V gene. V lost 5 bases to trimming and J lost 7 bases; unmatched junction nucleotides: 16. The CDR3 has 17 amino acids.

The chain has TRBV29-1 and TRBJ1-2; 8 bases agree with TRBD1. The CDR3 has 17 residues. V gave up 0 bases and J gave up 0 bases; unmatched junction bases: 9. Germline V gives CDR1 SQVTM, CDR2 ANQGSEA. CDR3 amino acids: CSVEDRGTGRANYGYTF. In DNA, the CDR3 is TGCAGCGTTGAAGATCGTGGGACAGGACGTGCTAACTATGGCTACACCTTC.

This clonotype has ten or more counts. The rearrangement links TRBV7-3 to TRBJ2-1, with D perhaps TRBD1 or TRBD2 (6 bases each). This CDR3 has 15 residues. Germline V gene lookup returns CDR1 SGHTA and CDR2 FQGTGA. Trimming shortened V by 5 bases and J by 4 bases, and 15 bases separated the two germline ends. DNA of the CDR3: TGTGCCAGCAGCCCCCTAGGAGGGGGTTACAATGAGCAGTTCTTC. Its translation: CASSPLGGGYNEQFF.

Worth noting for this clonotype: A read error may explain this, as a much larger clone is one base away. The gene calls are TRBV10-3 and TRBJ1-2; no clear D. The germline gives CDR1 ENHRY, CDR2 SYGVKD. The CDR3 totals 14 residues. V dropped 5 bases and J dropped 6 bases, with 16 bases sitting between them. CDR3 sequence (DNA): TGTGCCATCAGTTACGGAAGCTTTGGGGATGGCTACACCTTC. Encoded protein: CAISYGSFGDGYTF.

This clonotype was observed at least ten times. The gene calls are TRBV7-2 and TRBJ2-7; 7 nucleotides line up with TRBD2. The CDR3 is 14 residues long. Trimming cost V 2 bases and J 2 bases; bases outside gene matches: 3. Germline V gives CDR1 SGHTA, CDR2 FQGNSA. The CDR3: CASSLSSGTYEQYF. For the CDR3, the DNA is TGTGCCAGCAGCTTATCGAGCGGGACCTACGAGCAGTACTTC.

The sample holds many counts of this clonotype. The V gene is TRBV12-3 or TRBV12-4, the J gene TRBJ2-1, with D perhaps being TRBD1 or TRBD2 (6 bases each). The V and J ends lost 0 bases and 2 bases respectively, with 11 bases between them. This CDR3 contains 16 residues. Here the CDR3 reads CASSLAGGSAYNEQFF. DNA for the CDR3: TGTGCCAGCAGTTTAGCGGGGGGCTCGGCCTACAATGAGCAGTTCTTC.

V is TRBV2 and J is TRBJ1-1, with D possibly TRBD1 on 6 matching bases. There are 15 residues in the CDR3. CDR1 and CDR2 (germline): SNHLY, FYNNEI. V was clipped by 0 bases and J by 0 bases, with 8 bases between them. The CDR3 DNA sequence: TGTGCCAGCAGTGAAGCGCGGACAGTGAACACTGAAGCTTTCTTT. Translating it yields CASSEARTVNTEAFF.

This clonotype was seen at least ten times. The V gene is TRBV20-1, the J gene TRBJ2-7; TRBD1 aligns across 9 bases. V lost 6 bases, J lost 7 bases, and 10 bases stayed unmatched. The CDR3 sequence is 13 residues long. The germline V gene encodes CDR1 DFQATT and CDR2 SNEGSKA (reference sequence). Written as DNA, the CDR3 is TGCAGTGCCACGACAGGGGGTATGGGGGAGCAGTACTTC. Its translation: CSATTGGMGEQYF.

This clonotype was recorded many times. V is TRBV2 and J is TRBJ1-1, with a tentative D call TRBD1 (5 bases). The CDR3 consists of 14 residues. The V end lost 8 bases, the J end lost 2 bases, and 15 bases lay between the germline ends. Germline CDR1 SNHLY, CDR2 FYNNEI. DNA for the CDR3: TGTGCCAGCCATACTCAGGGCGGAAACACTGAAGCTTTCTTT. It codes for CASHTQGGNTEAFF.

This clonotype has a count of ten or more. The V and J genes are TRBV20-1 and TRBJ2-1, with D unresolved. Trimming cost V 4 bases and J 0 bases, with 10 bases left between them. Germline V gene lookup returns CDR1 DFQATT and CDR2 SNEGSKA (reference sequence). The CDR3 has 14 amino acids. CDR3 region: CSAKERNSYNEQFF. CDR3 nucleotide sequence: TGCAGTGCTAAGGAAAGGAACTCCTACAATGAGCAGTTCTTC.

This chain connects TRBV29-1 to TRBJ2-3; 11 nucleotides match TRBD1. Germline V gene data show CDR1 as SQVTM and CDR2 as ANQGSEA. V shed 7 bases and J 6 bases; nucleotides not matched to a gene: 9. The CDR3 is 14 amino acids. CDR3: CSAIPGTGGDTQYF. The DNA for the CDR3 is TGCAGCGCTATTCCCGGGACAGGGGGGGATACGCAGTATTTT.

This clonotype was counted many times. This chain uses TRBV2 with TRBJ2-7, with D perhaps TRBD1 (6 bases). The CDR3 loop spans 13 amino acids. Germline loops: CDR1 SNHLY, CDR2 FYNNEI. The V gene lost 6 bases and the J gene lost 2 bases, with 11 bases spanning the gap. CDR3 DNA: TGTGCCAGCAGGACGGCAGGGGCCTACGAGCAGTACTTC. It encodes CASRTAGAYEQYF. The full variable domain, its missing parts supplied by reference TRBV2 and TRBJ2-7, is EPEVTQTPSHQVTQMGQEVILRCVPISNHLYFYWYRQILGQKVEFLVSFYNNEISEKSEIFDDQFSVERPDGSNFTLKIRSTKLEDSAMYFCASRTAGAYEQYFGPGTRLTVT.

This sequence joins TRBV20-1 and TRBJ2-2; D is ambiguous. CDR1 DFQATT and CDR2 SNEGSKA come from the germline V gene (reference sequence). The CDR3 contains 12 residues. Trimming shortened V by 6 bases and J by 7 bases, and 12 bases separated the two germline ends. CDR3 region: CSARWTGGELFF. The CDR3 nucleotides read TGCAGTGCCAGATGGACCGGCGGGGAGCTGTTTTTT.